The clone carrying this T cell receptor beta chain was seen ten or more times. Its specificity is not known. This entry comes from a study of T cells in Graves' hyperthyroidism and ophthalmopathy. Study-wide findings and caveats: Most thyroid clonotypes with frequency above 0.001 were detected in blood.

Amplified TCR beta CDR3 regions derived from RNA transcripts. RT-PCR in the first round (using the HTBI primer set) targeted the TCR CDR3. One entry per CDR3 protein, called by TCRdb with MiXCR from the multiplex PCR reads. The table has 250,000 or so distinct CDR3 sequences, about 16% seen once. The TCR comes from a woman between 18 and 29 years old with Graves' ophthalmopathy. The sample comprised blood.

The CDR3 region is CASSLTVNTEAFF. The CDR3 coding sequence is TGTGCCAGCAGTTTAACGGTGAACACTGAAGCTTTCTTT. The chain couples TRBV7-9 to TRBJ1-1; D unresolved. Trimming cost V 6 bases and J 0 bases, with 8 bases left between them. Germline assignment: CDR1 SEHNR and CDR2 FQNEAQ (reference sequence). The CDR3 has 13 amino acids.